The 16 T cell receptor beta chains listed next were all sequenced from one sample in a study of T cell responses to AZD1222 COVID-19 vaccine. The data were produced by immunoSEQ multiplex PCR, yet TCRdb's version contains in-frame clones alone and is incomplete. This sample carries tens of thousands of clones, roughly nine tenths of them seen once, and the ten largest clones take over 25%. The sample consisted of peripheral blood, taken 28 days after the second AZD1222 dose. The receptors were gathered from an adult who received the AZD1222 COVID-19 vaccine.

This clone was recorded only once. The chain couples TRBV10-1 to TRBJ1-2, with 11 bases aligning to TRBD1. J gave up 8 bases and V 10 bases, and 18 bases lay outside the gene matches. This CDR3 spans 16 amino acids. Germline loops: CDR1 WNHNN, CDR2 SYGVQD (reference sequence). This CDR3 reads CATQNETDRGLGGYTF. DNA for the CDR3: TGCGCCACGCAAAACGAAACGGACAGGGGGCTTGGCGGCTACACCTTC.

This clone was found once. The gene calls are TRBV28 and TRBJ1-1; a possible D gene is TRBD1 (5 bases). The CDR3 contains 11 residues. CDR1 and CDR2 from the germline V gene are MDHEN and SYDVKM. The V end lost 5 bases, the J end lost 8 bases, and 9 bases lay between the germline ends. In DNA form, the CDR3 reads TGTGCCAGCAGTACCTACAGGGAAGCTTTCTTT. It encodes CASSTYREAFF.

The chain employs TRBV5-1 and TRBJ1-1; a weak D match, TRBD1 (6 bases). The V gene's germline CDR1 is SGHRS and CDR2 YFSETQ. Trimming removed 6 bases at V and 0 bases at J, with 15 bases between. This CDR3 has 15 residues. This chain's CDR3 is CASNPQGNMNTEAFF. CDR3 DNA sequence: TGCGCCAGCAATCCTCAGGGGAACATGAACACTGAAGCTTTCTTT.

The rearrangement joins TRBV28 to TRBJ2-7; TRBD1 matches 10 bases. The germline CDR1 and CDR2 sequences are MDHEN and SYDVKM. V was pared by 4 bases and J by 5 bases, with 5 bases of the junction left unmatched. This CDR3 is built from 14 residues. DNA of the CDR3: TGTGCCAGCAGTTCTCCGGGACAGGGGAACGAGCAGTACTTC. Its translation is CASSSPGQGNEQYF.

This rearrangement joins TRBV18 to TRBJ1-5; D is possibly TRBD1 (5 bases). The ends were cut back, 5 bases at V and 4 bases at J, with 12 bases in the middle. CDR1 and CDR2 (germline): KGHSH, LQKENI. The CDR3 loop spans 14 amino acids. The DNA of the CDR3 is TGTGCCAGCTCATTCGGAGACAGTAATCAGCCCCAGCATTTT. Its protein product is CASSFGDSNQPQHF.

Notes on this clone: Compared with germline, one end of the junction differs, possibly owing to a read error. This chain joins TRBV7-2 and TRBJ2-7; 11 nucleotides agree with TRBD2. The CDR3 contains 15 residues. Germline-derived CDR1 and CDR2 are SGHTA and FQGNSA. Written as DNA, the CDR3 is TGTGCCAGCAGCGTAGCTAGCGGGAGGCGCTACGAGCAGTACTTC. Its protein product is CASSVASGRRYEQYF.

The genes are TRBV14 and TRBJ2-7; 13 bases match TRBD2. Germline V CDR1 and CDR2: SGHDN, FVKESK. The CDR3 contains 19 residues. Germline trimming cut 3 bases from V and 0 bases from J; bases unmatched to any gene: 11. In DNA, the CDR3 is TGTGCCAGCAGCCAGACGTCGGGACTAGCGGGAATCCGCTCCTACGAGCAGTACTTC. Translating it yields CASSQTSGLAGIRSYEQYF.

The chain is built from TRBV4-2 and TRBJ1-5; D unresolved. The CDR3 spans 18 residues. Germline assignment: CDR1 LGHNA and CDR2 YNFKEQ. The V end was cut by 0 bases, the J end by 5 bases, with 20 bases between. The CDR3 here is CASSQDLVSSAADQPQHF. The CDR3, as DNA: TGTGCCAGCAGCCAAGATCTTGTTTCGTCGGCAGCAGATCAGCCCCAGCATTTT.

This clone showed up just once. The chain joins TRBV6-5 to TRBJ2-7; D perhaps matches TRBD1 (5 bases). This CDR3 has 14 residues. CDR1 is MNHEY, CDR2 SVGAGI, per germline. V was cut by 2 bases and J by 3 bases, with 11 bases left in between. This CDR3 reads CASSYDSSSYEQYF. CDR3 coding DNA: TGTGCCAGCAGTTACGACAGCTCCAGCTACGAGCAGTACTTC.

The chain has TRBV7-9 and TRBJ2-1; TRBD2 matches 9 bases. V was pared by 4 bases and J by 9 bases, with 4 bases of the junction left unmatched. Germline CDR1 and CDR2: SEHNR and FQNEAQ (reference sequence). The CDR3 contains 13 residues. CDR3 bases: TGTGCCAGCAGCTACATAGCGGGAGCTGAGCAGTTCTTC. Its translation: CASSYIAGAEQFF.

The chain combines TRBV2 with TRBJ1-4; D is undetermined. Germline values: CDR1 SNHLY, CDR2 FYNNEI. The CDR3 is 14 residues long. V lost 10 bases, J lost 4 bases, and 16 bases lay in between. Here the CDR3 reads CATSLGRINEKLFF. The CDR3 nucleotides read TGTGCCACCTCACTTGGACGGATTAATGAAAAACTGTTTTTT.

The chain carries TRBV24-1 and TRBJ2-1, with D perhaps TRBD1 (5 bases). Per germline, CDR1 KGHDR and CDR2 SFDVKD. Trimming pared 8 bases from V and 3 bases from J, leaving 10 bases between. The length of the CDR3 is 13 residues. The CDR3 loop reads CATMGLDYNEQFF. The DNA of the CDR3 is TGTGCCACCATGGGGCTAGACTACAATGAGCAGTTCTTC.

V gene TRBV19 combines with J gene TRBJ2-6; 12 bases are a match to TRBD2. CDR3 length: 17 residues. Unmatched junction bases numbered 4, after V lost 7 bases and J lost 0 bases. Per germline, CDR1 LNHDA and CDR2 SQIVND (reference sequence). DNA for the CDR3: TGTGCCAGTACCATACTAGCGGGAGGCTCTGGGGCCAACGTCCTGACTTTC. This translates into CASTILAGGSGANVLTF.

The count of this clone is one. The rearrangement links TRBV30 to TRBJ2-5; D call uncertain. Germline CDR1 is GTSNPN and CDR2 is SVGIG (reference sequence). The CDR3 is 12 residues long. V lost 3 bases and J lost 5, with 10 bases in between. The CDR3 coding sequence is TGTGCCTGGAGCTCGTCTCGGGAGACCCAGTACTTC. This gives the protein CAWSSSRETQYF.

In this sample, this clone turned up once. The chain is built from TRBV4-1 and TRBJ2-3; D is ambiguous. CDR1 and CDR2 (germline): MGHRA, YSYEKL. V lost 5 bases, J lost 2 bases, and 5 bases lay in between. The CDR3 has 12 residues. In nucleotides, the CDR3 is TGCGCCAGCAGCTCCCACACAGATACGCAGTATTTT. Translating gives CASSSHTDTQYF.

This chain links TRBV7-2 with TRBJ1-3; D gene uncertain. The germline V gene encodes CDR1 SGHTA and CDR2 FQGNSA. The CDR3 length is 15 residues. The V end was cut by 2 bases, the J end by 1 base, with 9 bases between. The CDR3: CASSLPWGSGNTIYF. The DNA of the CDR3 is TGTGCCAGCAGCTTACCTTGGGGTTCTGGAAACACCATATATTTT.